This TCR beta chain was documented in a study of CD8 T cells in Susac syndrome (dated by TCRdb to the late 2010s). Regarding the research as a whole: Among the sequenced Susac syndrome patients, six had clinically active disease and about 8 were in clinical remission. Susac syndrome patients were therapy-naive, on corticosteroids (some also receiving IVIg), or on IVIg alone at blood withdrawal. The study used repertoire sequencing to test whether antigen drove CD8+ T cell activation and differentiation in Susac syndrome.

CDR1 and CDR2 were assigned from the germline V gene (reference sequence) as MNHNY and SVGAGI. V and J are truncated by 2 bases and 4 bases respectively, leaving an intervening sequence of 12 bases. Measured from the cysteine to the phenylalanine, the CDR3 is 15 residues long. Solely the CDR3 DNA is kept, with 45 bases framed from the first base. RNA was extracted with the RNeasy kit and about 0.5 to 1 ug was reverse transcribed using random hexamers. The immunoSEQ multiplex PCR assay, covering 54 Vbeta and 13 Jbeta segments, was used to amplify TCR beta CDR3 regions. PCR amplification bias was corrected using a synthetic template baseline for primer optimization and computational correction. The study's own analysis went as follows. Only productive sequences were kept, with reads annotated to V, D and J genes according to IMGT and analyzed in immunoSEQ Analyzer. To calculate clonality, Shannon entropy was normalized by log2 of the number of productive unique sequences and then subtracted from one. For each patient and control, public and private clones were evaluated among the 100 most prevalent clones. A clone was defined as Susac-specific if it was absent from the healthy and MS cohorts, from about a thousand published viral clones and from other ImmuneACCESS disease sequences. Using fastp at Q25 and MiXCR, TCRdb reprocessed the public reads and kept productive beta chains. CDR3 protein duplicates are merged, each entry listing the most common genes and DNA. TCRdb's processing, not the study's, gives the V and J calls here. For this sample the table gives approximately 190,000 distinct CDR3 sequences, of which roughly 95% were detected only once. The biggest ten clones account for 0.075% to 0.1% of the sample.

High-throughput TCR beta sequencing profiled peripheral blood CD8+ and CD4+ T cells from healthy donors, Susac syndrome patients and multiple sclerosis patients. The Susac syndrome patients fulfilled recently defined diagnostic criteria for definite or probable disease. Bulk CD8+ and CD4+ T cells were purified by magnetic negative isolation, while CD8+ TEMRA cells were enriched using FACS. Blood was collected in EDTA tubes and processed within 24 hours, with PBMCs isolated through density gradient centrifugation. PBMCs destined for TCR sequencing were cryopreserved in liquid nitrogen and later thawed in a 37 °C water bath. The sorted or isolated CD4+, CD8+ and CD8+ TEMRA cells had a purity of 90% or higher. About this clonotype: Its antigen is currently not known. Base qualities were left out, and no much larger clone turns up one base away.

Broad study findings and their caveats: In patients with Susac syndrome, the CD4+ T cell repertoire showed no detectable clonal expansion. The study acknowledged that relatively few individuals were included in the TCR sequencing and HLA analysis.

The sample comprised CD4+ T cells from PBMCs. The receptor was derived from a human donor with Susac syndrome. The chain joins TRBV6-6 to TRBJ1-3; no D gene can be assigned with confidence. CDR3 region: CASSYPRQAGNTIYF. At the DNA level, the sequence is TGTGCCAGCAGTTACCCCCGGCAGGCAGGAAACACCATATATTTT.